Listed here are 23 T cell receptor beta chains from one sample, sequenced in a study of T cell repertoires in cytomegalovirus infection. Using its own MiXCR run on the reads, TCRdb lists one record per CDR3 protein. The table records some 180,000 distinct CDR3 sequences, roughly a sixth of them present only once. Sequencing was done on a sample of CD8+ T cells from PBMCs. The receptors shown here come from a human donor in good health (CMV status not recorded). Some clones in this sample may be carry-over from other donors' samples.

This chain joins TRBV9 and TRBJ1-4; 7 nucleotides line up with TRBD1. With V trimmed by 4 bases and J by 0 bases, 9 bases remained unmatched. Germline loops: CDR1 SGDLS, CDR2 YYNGEE. This CDR3 is built from 17 residues. CDR3 sequence: CASSYGTASSTNEKLFF. The CDR3 DNA reads as TGTGCCAGCAGCTACGGGACAGCCTCCTCAACTAATGAAAAACTGTTTTTT.

The table lists this clonotype with a count of one. This sequence joins TRBV9 and TRBJ1-6; no clear D. The CDR3 contains 15 residues. Germline values: CDR1 SGDLS, CDR2 YYNGEE. Deletions cut 3 bases from V and 12 bases from J, with 19 bases between. The CDR3 nucleotides read TGTGCCAGCAGCGACCATTCGGGCATGGGATTACCCCTCCACTTT. Its protein product is CASSDHSGMGLPLHF.

There are a few counts of this clonotype. Compared with germline, one end of the junction differs, possibly owing to a read error. The chain joins TRBV7-6 to TRBJ1-5, with D possibly TRBD1 on 5 matching bases. This CDR3 is built from 15 residues. CDR1 and CDR2 from the germline V gene are SGHVS and FNYEAQ. Here the CDR3 reads CASSLFGGSNQPRHF. In nucleotides, the CDR3 is TGTGCCAGCAGCTTGTTCGGGGGAAGCAATCAGCCCCGGCATTTT.

The V gene is TRBV4-3, the J gene TRBJ2-7; 9 nucleotides line up with TRBD1. The CDR3 has 16 residues. J gave up 5 bases and V 0 bases, and 8 bases lay outside the gene matches. Germline CDR1 reads LGHNA; CDR2 reads YSLEER. The CDR3 loop is CASSQDVVDRGHEQYF. The CDR3 bases are TGCGCCAGCAGCCAAGATGTAGTGGACAGGGGTCACGAGCAGTACTTC.

V gene TRBV10-2 combines with J gene TRBJ2-3; 7 bases agree with TRBD1. CDR3 length: 13 residues. Trimming removed 3 bases from V and 5 bases from J; junction bases left unmatched: 2. CDR1 and CDR2 from the germline V gene are WSHSY and SAAADI. The CDR3 sequence is CASSDTGEDTQYF. The CDR3 DNA is TGCGCCAGCAGTGATACAGGGGAAGATACGCAGTATTTT.

In its sample, this clonotype was seen a few times. CDR3 loop: CASSLVLGNSPLHF. The CDR3 bases are TGTGCCAGCAGCTTAGTTCTGGGAAATTCACCCCTCCACTTT. J is TRBJ1-6 and V is TRBV7-9; D remains unclear. CDR3 size: 14 residues. Trimming pared 1 base from V and 7 bases from J, leaving 8 bases between. Germline CDR1 reads SEHNR; CDR2 reads FQNEAQ (reference sequence).

This clonotype was recorded many times. The rearrangement links TRBV7-2 to TRBJ2-5; 7 nucleotides agree with TRBD2. Germline V gene data show CDR1 as SGHTA and CDR2 as FQGNSA. The CDR3 contains 16 residues. V lost 3 bases to trimming and J lost 3 bases; unmatched junction nucleotides: 10. The CDR3 sequence: CASSLGVAGLKETQYF. The CDR3 DNA reads as TGTGCCAGCAGCTTGGGGGTAGCGGGTCTCAAAGAGACCCAGTACTTC.

The chain carries TRBV19 and TRBJ2-7; perhaps D is TRBD1 or TRBD2 (5 bases each). CDR3 length: 13 amino acids. Trimming cost V 10 bases and J 3 bases, with 16 bases left between them. The germline V gene encodes CDR1 LNHDA and CDR2 SQIVND (reference sequence). CDR3 DNA sequence: TGTGCCACCCATTGGGACGGCTACTACGAGCAGTACTTC. This translates into CATHWDGYYEQYF. Full variable domain (remainder filled in from reference TRBV19 and TRBJ2-7): DGGITQSPKYLFRKEGQNVTLSCEQNLNHDAMYWYRQDPGQGLRLIYYSQIVNDFQKGDIAEGYSVSREKKESFPLTVTSAQKNPTAFYLCATHWDGYYEQYFGPGTRLTVT.

The chain joins TRBV7-2 to TRBJ2-1; the D is unclear. Trimming stripped 5 bases from V and 5 bases from J, with 13 bases between. This CDR3 is built from 14 residues. Germline V gene lookup returns CDR1 SGHTA and CDR2 FQGNSA. The CDR3 reads CASSTRPAHNEQFF. CDR3 coding DNA: TGTGCCAGCAGCACCCGACCGGCCCACAATGAGCAGTTCTTC.

The chain employs TRBV20-1 and TRBJ1-5; TRBD1 matches 8 bases. Germline V gene lookup returns CDR1 DFQATT and CDR2 SNEGSKA (reference sequence). Trimming removed 0 bases from V and 0 bases from J; junction bases left unmatched: 16. The CDR3 runs 20 residues. CDR3 sequence: CSARDRGVGQGAYSNQPQHF. For the CDR3, the DNA is TGCAGTGCTAGAGATCGAGGAGTGGGCCAGGGGGCCTATAGCAATCAGCCCCAGCATTTT.

This clonotype was picked up many times. The chain has TRBV7-2 and TRBJ1-1; D gene ambiguous. The germline V and J ends were trimmed by 5 bases and 0 bases, with 16 bases remaining between them. The CDR3 has 16 residues. From germline, CDR1 is SGHTA and CDR2 FQGNSA. DNA for the CDR3: TGTGCCAGCAGCCAAACCCGACCAAATATGAACACTGAAGCTTTCTTT. Translation: CASSQTRPNMNTEAFF.

This clonotype was picked up a small number of times. The chain links TRBV6-2 or TRBV6-3 to TRBJ2-1, with 8 bases identical to TRBD1. Germline assignment: CDR1 MNHEY and CDR2 SVGEGT. Trimming removed 5 bases from V and 6 bases from J; junction bases left unmatched: 12. CDR3 length: 16 amino acids. As DNA, the CDR3 is TGTGCCAGCAGTGGGGTCGACAGGGGCGCGGGCAATGAGCAGTTCTTC. It yields the protein CASSGVDRGAGNEQFF.

The sample holds many counts of this clonotype. The chain joins TRBV7-9 to TRBJ2-7, with 7 bases fitting TRBD1. Per germline, CDR1 SEHNR and CDR2 FQNEAQ (reference sequence). There are 15 residues in the CDR3. Germline trimming cut 2 bases from V and 4 bases from J; bases unmatched to any gene: 8. The CDR3 region has the DNA TGTGCCAGCAGCTTAAGTACAGGGGAAACATACGAGCAGTACTTC. This encodes CASSLSTGETYEQYF.

This clonotype was detected only a few times. CDR3 region: CSARDTETQYF. The CDR3 coding sequence is TGCAGTGCTAGAGATACGGAGACCCAGTACTTC. The V gene is TRBV20-1, the J gene TRBJ2-5; D not certain. The CDR3 has 11 amino acids. Trimming took off 0 bases at V and 5 bases at J, with 4 bases between the two ends. Germline V gives CDR1 DFQATT, CDR2 SNEGSKA (reference sequence).

The V and J genes are TRBV10-3 and TRBJ1-5, with unresolved D. Trimming shortened V by 3 bases and J by 10 bases, and 7 bases separated the two germline ends. Germline V gene data show CDR1 as ENHRY and CDR2 as SYGVKD. This CDR3 has 11 residues. As DNA, the CDR3 is TGTGCCATCAGTGACGGCGGCCCCCAGCATTTT. It specifies CAISDGGPQHF.

This clonotype was detected a few times. The chain recombines TRBV7-8 with TRBJ2-1, with a weak D call TRBD1 (6 bases). The CDR3 covers 15 residues. Looked up from germline, CDR1 is SGHVS and CDR2 is FQNEAQ. Trimming shortened V by 2 bases and J by 2 bases, and 10 bases separated the two germline ends. The CDR3 DNA follows: TGTGCCAGCAGCTTAACTAGGGGGACCTACAATGAGCAGTTCTTC. It translates to CASSLTRGTYNEQFF.

This sequence joins TRBV7-8 and TRBJ2-1; 9 bases map to TRBD2. Germline trimming cut 5 bases from V and 9 bases from J; bases unmatched to any gene: 14. The CDR3 runs 16 residues. Germline CDR1 and CDR2: SGHVS and FQNEAQ. The CDR3 DNA sequence: TGTGCCAGCAGCCTACCCTCAAGCGGGGGGCCGGGTGAGCAGTTCTTC. It yields the protein CASSLPSSGGPGEQFF.

This clonotype was seen a handful of times. J is TRBJ1-5 and V is TRBV24-1; 7 bases align to TRBD1. Germline V gene lookup returns CDR1 KGHDR and CDR2 SFDVKD. The CDR3 is made up of 13 amino acids. J lost 4 bases, V lost 4 bases, and 0 bases had no gene match. The CDR3 loop is CATSEQGNQPQHF. The CDR3 coding sequence is TGTGCCACCAGTGAACAGGGGAATCAGCCCCAGCATTTT.

The chain recombines TRBV28 with TRBJ2-7; 7 positions match TRBD2. V trimming: 4 bases; J trimming: 6 bases; junction bases outside the gene matches: 15. The CDR3 totals 16 residues. Looked up from germline, CDR1 is MDHEN and CDR2 is SYDVKM. The CDR3 bases are TGTGCCAGCAGTTCTCGGGGGGTAGTCCGTTTCGGCGAGCAGTACTTC. Its translation: CASSSRGVVRFGEQYF.

This clonotype has more than one count but fewer than ten. This chain connects TRBV12-3 or TRBV12-4 to TRBJ2-3; D not resolved. V gave up 5 bases and J gave up 2 bases, with 17 bases separating them. The CDR3 has 16 residues. CDR3 in DNA: TGTGCCAGCAGTCGTCCTCTAGGTGACCCCACAGATACGCAGTATTTT. Translated: CASSRPLGDPTDTQYF.

In its sample, this clonotype was seen a few times. V gene TRBV7-3 combines with J gene TRBJ2-3, with TRBD1 matching over 9 bases. CDR1 and CDR2 (germline): SGHTA, FQGTGA. The V gene end was trimmed by 5 bases and the J gene end by 1 base; junction bases not matched to a gene: 1. This CDR3 has 14 residues. Here the CDR3 DNA reads TGTGCCAGCAGCCGGACAGGGGGCACAGATACGCAGTATTTT. Its protein product is CASSRTGGTDTQYF.

This clonotype was detected a few times. In nucleotides, the CDR3 is TGTGCCAGTAGTACAGGGGTGACTGAAGCTTTCTTT. Translation: CASSTGVTEAFF. V gene TRBV19 combines with J gene TRBJ1-1, with D perhaps matching TRBD1 (6 bases). V was cut by 4 bases and J by 5 bases, with 8 bases left in between. Germline lookup yields CDR1 LNHDA and CDR2 SQIVND (reference sequence). This CDR3 has 12 amino acids.

The J gene is TRBJ1-5, the V gene TRBV12-3 or TRBV12-4, with 11 positions matching TRBD1. Trimming removed 6 bases from V and 6 bases from J; junction bases left unmatched: 1. CDR3 length: 13 residues. CDR3 residues: CASRGQGGQPQHF. CDR3 bases: TGTGCCAGCAGGGGACAGGGGGGTCAGCCCCAGCATTTT.